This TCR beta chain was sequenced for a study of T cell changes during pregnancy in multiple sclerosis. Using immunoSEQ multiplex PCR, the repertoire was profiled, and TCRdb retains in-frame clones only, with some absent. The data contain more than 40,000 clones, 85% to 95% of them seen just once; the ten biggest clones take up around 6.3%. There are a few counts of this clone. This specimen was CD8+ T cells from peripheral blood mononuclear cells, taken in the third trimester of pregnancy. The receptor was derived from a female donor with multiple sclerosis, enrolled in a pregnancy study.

The CDR3 protein is CASSSHAGGTNTEAFF. The CDR3 DNA reads TGTGCCAGCAGCTCCCACGCAGGGGGCACGAACACTGAAGCTTTCTTT. The chain recombines TRBV13 with TRBJ1-1, with 8 bases identical to TRBD1. The germline V gene has CDR1 PRHDT and CDR2 FYEKMQ (reference sequence). This CDR3 is 16 amino acids long. Trimming took 4 bases from V and 1 from J; bases not matched to a gene: 8.